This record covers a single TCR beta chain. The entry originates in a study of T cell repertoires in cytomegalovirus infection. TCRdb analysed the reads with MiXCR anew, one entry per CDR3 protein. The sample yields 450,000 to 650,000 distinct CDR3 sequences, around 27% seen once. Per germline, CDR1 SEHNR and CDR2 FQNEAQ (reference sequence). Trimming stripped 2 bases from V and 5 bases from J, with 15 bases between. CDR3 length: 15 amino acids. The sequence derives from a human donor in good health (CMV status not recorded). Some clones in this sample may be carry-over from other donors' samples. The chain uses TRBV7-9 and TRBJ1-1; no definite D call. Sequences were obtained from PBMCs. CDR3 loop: CASSLRDTAPTEAFF. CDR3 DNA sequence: TGTGCCAGCAGCTTAAGGGATACCGCCCCGACTGAAGCTTTCTTT.